Below, one T cell receptor (beta chain) is given with its context. Its specificity is unknown. The sample comes from a study of long-term antiretroviral therapy in people with HIV. Turning to the study itself: The immediate-ART recommendation dates to 2015, and the earliest samples predate it by about a decade.

The CDR3 runs 13 residues. Germline-derived CDR1 and CDR2 are SGHDT and YYEEEE. Trimming removed 4 bases at V and 5 bases at J, with 9 bases between. Survey-level resolution applied to immunoSEQ assay v3.0. It was roughly 40,000-50,000 T-cell genomes per sample that sequencing targeted. Sequencing used immunoSEQ multiplex PCR; TCRdb keeps in-frame clones, though not all of them. The sample has about 13,000 clones, around three quarters seen once. Findings of the study overall: Information pertaining to ART adherence, viral resistance or therapeutic modifications was not obtained. Following ART, diversity rose but still fell short of transplant donor controls.

The V gene is TRBV5-6, the J gene TRBJ2-2; D is uncertain. The sample consisted of unsorted PBMCs, taken 3.2 years before starting antiretroviral therapy. The TCR comes from a man aged 35-49 years with HIV. This CDR3 reads CASSPDWTGELFF. For the CDR3, the DNA is TGTGCCAGCAGCCCCGACTGGACCGGGGAGCTGTTTTTT.